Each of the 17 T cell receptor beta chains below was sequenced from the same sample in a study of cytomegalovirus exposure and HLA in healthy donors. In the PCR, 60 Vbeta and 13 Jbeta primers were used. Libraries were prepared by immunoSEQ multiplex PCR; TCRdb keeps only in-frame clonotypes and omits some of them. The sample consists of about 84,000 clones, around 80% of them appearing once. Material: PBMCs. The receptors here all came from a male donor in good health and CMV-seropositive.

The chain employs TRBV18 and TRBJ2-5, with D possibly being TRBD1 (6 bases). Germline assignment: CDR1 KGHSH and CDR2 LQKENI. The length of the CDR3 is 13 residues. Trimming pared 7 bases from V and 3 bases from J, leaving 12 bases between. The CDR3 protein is CASLTGYKETQYF. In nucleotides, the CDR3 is TGTGCCAGCTTAACAGGGTATAAAGAGACCCAGTACTTC.

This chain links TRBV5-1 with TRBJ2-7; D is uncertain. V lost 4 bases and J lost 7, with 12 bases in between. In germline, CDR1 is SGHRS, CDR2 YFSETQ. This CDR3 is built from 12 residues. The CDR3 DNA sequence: TGCGCCAGCAGCGGCAAAACGTGGGAGCAGTACTTC. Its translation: CASSGKTWEQYF.

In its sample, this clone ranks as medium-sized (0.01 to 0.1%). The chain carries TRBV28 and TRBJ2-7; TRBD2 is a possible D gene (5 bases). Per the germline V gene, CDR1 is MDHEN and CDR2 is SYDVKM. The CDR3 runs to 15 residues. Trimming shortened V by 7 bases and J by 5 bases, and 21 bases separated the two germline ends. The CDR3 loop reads CASTSFTSDIDEQYF. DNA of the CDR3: TGTGCCAGCACTAGCTTCACTTCCGACATCGACGAGCAGTACTTC.

CDR3 nucleotides: TGTGCCAGCTCCCTCTTCCCCGCGGTAGGAGATCAGCCCCAGCATTTT. Its protein is CASSLFPAVGDQPQHF. J is TRBJ1-5 and V is TRBV18; D is undetermined. Germline-derived CDR1 and CDR2 are KGHSH and LQKENI. Trimming pared 6 bases from V and 5 bases from J, leaving 20 bases between. The CDR3 has 16 residues.

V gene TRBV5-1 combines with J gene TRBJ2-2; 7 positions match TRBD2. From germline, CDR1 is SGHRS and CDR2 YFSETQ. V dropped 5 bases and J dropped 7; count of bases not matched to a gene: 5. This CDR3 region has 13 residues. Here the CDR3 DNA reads TGCGCCAGCAGTTTGAGCGGGGACGGGGAGCTGTTTTTT. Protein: CASSLSGDGELFF.

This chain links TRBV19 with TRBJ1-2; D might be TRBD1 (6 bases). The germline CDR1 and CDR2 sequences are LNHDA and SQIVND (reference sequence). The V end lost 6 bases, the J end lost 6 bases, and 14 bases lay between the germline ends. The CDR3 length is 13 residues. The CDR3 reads CASRMTGPNGYTF. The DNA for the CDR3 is TGTGCCAGTAGGATGACAGGACCAAATGGCTACACCTTC. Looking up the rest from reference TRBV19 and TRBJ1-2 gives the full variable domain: DGGITQSPKYLFRKEGQNVTLSCEQNLNHDAMYWYRQDPGQGLRLIYYSQIVNDFQKGDIAEGYSVSREKKESFPLTVTSAQKNPTAFYLCASRMTGPNGYTFGSGTRLTVV.

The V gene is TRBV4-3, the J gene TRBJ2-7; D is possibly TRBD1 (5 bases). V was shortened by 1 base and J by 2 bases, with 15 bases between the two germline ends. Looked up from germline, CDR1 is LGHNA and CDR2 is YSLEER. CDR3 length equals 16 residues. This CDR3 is CASSQVILGQPYEQYF. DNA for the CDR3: TGCGCCAGCAGCCAAGTTATCCTGGGGCAGCCCTACGAGCAGTACTTC.

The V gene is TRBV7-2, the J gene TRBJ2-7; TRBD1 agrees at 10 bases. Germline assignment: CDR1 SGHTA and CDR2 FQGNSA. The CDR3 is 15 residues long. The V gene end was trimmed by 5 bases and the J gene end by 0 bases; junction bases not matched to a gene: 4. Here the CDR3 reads CASSPDRGSSYEQYF. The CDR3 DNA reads TGTGCCAGCAGCCCGGACAGGGGGAGCTCCTACGAGCAGTACTTC.

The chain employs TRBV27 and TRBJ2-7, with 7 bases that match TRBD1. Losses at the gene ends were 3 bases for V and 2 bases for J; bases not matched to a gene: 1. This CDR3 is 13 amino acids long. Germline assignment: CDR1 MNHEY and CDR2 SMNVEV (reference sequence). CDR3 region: CASSLGQTYEQYF. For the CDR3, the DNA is TGTGCCAGCAGTTTGGGACAGACCTACGAGCAGTACTTC.

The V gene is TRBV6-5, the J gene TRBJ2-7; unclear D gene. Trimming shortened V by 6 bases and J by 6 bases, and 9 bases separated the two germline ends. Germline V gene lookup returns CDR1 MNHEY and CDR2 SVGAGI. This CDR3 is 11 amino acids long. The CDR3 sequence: CASRRGFEQYF. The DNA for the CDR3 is TGTGCCAGCAGACGAGGTTTCGAGCAGTACTTC.

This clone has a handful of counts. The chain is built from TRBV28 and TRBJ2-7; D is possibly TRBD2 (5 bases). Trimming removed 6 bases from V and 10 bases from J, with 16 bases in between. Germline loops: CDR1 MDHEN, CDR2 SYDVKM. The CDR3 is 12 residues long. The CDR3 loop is CASSLLAREQYF. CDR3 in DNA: TGTGCCAGCAGCTTGTTAGCCCGGGAACAGTACTTC.

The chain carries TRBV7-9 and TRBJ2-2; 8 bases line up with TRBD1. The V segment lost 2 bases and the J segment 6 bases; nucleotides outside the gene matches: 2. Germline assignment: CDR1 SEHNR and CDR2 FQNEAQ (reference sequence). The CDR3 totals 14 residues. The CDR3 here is CASSLPGGAGELFF. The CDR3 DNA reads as TGTGCCAGCAGCTTACCAGGGGGCGCCGGGGAGCTGTTTTTT.

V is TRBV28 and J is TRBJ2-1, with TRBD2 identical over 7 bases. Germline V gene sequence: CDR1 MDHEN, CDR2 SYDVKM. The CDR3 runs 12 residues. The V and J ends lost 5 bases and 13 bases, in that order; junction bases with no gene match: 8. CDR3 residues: CASSRLAGPQFF. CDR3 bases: TGTGCCAGCAGTCGACTAGCCGGTCCCCAGTTCTTC. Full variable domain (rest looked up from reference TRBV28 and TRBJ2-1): DVKVTQSSRYLVKRTGEKVFLECVQDMDHENMFWYRQDPGLGLRLIYFSYDVKMKEKGDIPEGYSVSREKKERFSLILESASTNQTSMYLCASSRLAGPQFFGPGTRLTVL.

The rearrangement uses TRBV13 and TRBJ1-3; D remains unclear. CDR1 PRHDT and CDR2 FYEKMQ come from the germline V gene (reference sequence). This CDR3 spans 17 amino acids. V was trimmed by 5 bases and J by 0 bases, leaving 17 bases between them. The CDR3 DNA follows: TGTGCCAGCAGCGTCACCCCTGGGCAGCTCTCTGGAAACACCATATATTTT. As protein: CASSVTPGQLSGNTIYF.

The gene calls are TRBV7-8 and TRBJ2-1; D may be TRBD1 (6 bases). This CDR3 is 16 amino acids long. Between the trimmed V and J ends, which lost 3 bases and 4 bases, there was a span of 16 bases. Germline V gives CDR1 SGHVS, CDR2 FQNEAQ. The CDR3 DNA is TGTGCCAGCAGCTTTTTCTGGGACAAAATTTACAATGAGCAGTTCTTC. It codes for CASSFFWDKIYNEQFF.

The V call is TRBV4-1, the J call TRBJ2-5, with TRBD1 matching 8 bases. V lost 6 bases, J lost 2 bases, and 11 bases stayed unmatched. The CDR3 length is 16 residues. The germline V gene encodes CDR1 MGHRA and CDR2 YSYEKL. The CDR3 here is CASRLGGGQEQETQYF. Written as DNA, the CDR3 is TGCGCCAGCAGACTAGGAGGGGGACAGGAACAAGAGACCCAGTACTTC.

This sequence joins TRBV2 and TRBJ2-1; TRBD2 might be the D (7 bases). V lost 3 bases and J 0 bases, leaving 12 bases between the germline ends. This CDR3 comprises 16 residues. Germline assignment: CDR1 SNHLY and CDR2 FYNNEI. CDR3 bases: TGTGCCAGCAGTGAGGGACGGGGGGCCTCCTACAATGAGCAGTTCTTC. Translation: CASSEGRGASYNEQFF.